The entry below describes one TCR beta chain. This sample is part of a study of response to subunit inactivated influenza vaccine. MiXCR was run by TCRdb on the RT-PCR reads, yielding one entry per CDR3 protein. This sample has 500,000 to 600,000 distinct CDR3 sequences, with 12% found just once. Germline V lookup: CDR1 DFQATT, CDR2 SNEGSKA (reference sequence). Germline trimming cut 0 bases from V and 4 bases from J; bases unmatched to any gene: 7. CDR3 length: 15 residues. Sample: PBMCs from blood, taken on the day of vaccination. This sequence was found in a man aged 50-59 years who received an inactivated influenza vaccine. The gene calls are TRBV20-1 and TRBJ2-5; 8 bases agree with TRBD2. The CDR3: CSARDFGGGPETQYF. The CDR3 region has the DNA TGCAGTGCTAGAGATTTCGGGGGGGGCCCAGAGACCCAGTACTTC.